The rows below give T cell receptor beta chains drawn from one sample of a study of CD8+ T cells in alopecia areata. Using immunoSEQ multiplex PCR, the repertoire was profiled, and TCRdb retains in-frame clones only, with some absent. The profile covers about 140,000 clones, with less than 65% appearing a single time and about 40% taken by the ten largest. Material for sequencing was CD8+ T cells sorted from blood. The receptors stem from a human donor in good health. Both conserved end residues are part of each CDR3. A D gene is named only where the DNA matches it firmly. Expanded clones are given a class, and other clones once, few, many or no size at all.

J: TRBJ2-7
size: once
D: -
V: TRBV5-1
DNA: TGCGCCAGCAGCTTGGCGGGACCCCAAGTTCGTCCCTACGAGCAGTACTTC
CDR3: CASSLAGPQVRPYEQYF

J: TRBJ1-3
size: few
D: TRBD1
V: TRBV2
DNA: TGTGCCAGCAGAGACCGGACAGGATTAGTAAACACCATATATTTT
CDR3: CASRDRTGLVNTIYF

J: TRBJ2-1
size: -
D: -
V: TRBV4-1
DNA: TGCGCCAGCAGCCACCCAGCGGATGAGCAGTTCTTC
CDR3: CASSHPADEQFF

J: TRBJ1-5
size: -
D: TRBD1
V: TRBV27
DNA: TGTGCCAGCAGTTTAGGACAGGGGTATCCTCAGCCCCAGCATTTT
CDR3: CASSLGQGYPQPQHF

J: TRBJ2-5
size: -
D: -
V: TRBV9
DNA: TGTGCCAGCAGCGTACGCTCAAGAGAGACCCAGTACTTC
CDR3: CASSVRSRETQYF

J: TRBJ2-7
size: -
D: -
V: TRBV29-1
DNA: TGCAGCGTGTCCGGACAGACCCCTTACGAGCAGTACTTC
CDR3: CSVSGQTPYEQYF

J: TRBJ1-2
size: -
D: -
V: TRBV14
DNA: TGTGCCAGCAGCCAAGATTATCTTATCAACTATGGCTACACCTTC
CDR3: CASSQDYLINYGYTF

J: TRBJ1-1
size: -
D: -
V: TRBV5-1
DNA: TGCGCCAGCAGCTTCGGACAGAACACTGAAGCTTTCTTT
CDR3: CASSFGQNTEAFF

J: TRBJ2-2
size: -
D: TRBD1
V: TRBV29-1
DNA: TGCAGCGTTGAAGTAGGGACAGGGGCCGGGGAGCTGTTTTTT
CDR3: CSVEVGTGAGELFF

J: TRBJ2-5
size: -
D: TRBD2
V: TRBV7-8
DNA: TGTGCCAGCAGCTTCCTGACGGGAGGGGAGACCCAGTACTTC
CDR3: CASSFLTGGETQYF

J: TRBJ2-7
size: once
D: -
V: TRBV7-4
DNA: TGTGCCAGCAGCTTCGGTTGGTCCTACGAGCAGTACTTC
CDR3: CASSFGWSYEQYF

J: TRBJ2-1
size: few
D: -
V: TRBV20-1
DNA: TGCAGTGCTAGTACAAGCGGTGAGCAGTTCTTC
CDR3: CSASTSGEQFF

J: TRBJ2-7
size: -
D: TRBD1
V: TRBV27
DNA: TGTGCCAGCAGAGGACAGGGGAACGAGCAGTACTTC
CDR3: CASRGQGNEQYF

J: TRBJ2-1
size: -
D: -
V: TRBV2
DNA: TGTGCCAGCAAAGATGTGGTCGATGAGCAGTTCTTC
CDR3: CASKDVVDEQFF

J: TRBJ2-7
size: -
D: TRBD2
V: TRBV5-1
DNA: TGCGCCAGCAGCCTTACGGGACTAGCGGGAGAAGGTTTTCGCGAGCAGTACTTC
CDR3: CASSLTGLAGEGFREQYF

J: TRBJ2-3
size: once
D: -
V: TRBV5-1
DNA: TGCGCCAGCAGCTTCAGAGGAGTGGTGATAGATACGCAGTATTTT
CDR3: CASSFRGVVIDTQYF

J: TRBJ1-5
size: few
D: -
V: TRBV25-1
DNA: TGTGCCAGCAACAGAACGGGGTGGGGGATCGGCAATCAGCCCCAGCATTTT
CDR3: CASNRTGWGIGNQPQHF

J: TRBJ1-2
size: -
D: -
V: TRBV29-1
DNA: TGCAGCGTGGTAAACAGGGATGGGAAGGACTATGGCTACACCTTC
CDR3: CSVVNRDGKDYGYTF

J: TRBJ2-1
size: once
D: TRBD2
V: TRBV2
DNA: TGTGCCAGCAGTGAGATTATCGGACTAGCGGGAGGAAAGTCTAATGAGCAGTTCTTC
CDR3: CASSEIIGLAGGKSNEQFF

J: TRBJ1-5
size: -
D: -
V: TRBV27
DNA: TGTGCCAGCAGTTCCATCTATAGCAATCAGCCCCAGCATTTT
CDR3: CASSSIYSNQPQHF

J: TRBJ2-7
size: -
D: -
V: TRBV7-9
DNA: TGTGCCAGCAGCTTTACGTCAGGGTCCGACGAGCAGTACTTC
CDR3: CASSFTSGSDEQYF

J: TRBJ2-1
size: -
D: -
V: TRBV20-1
DNA: TGCAGTGCTAGAGCATCCAGGGAGCAGTTCTTC
CDR3: CSARASREQFF

J: TRBJ2-1
size: -
D: -
V: TRBV29-1
DNA: TGCAGCGTTGGTGGTGGCTACAATGAGCAGTTCTTC
CDR3: CSVGGGYNEQFF

J: TRBJ2-7
size: -
D: -
V: TRBV29-1
DNA: TGCAGCGTCCACCAGGGCTACGAGCAGTACTTC
CDR3: CSVHQGYEQYF

J: TRBJ2-2
size: -
D: -
V: TRBV29-1
DNA: TGCAGCGTTGTGGGGGCTTTCGGGGAGCTGTTTTTT
CDR3: CSVVGAFGELFF

J: TRBJ2-7
size: -
D: -
V: TRBV2
DNA: TGTGCCAGCAGTGAATCCGGGAGTACCTACGAGCAGTACTTC
CDR3: CASSESGSTYEQYF

J: TRBJ1-2
size: -
D: -
V: TRBV29-1
DNA: TGCAGCGTTGAAGATCAGTGGATGAACTATGGCTACACCTTC
CDR3: CSVEDQWMNYGYTF

J: TRBJ1-2
size: -
D: -
V: TRBV9
DNA: TGTGCCAGCAGCCCCAGTGTGGGGGGAGATGGCTACACCTTC
CDR3: CASSPSVGGDGYTF

J: TRBJ2-7
size: -
D: TRBD2
V: TRBV7-9
DNA: TGTGCCAGCAGCCCGATAACTAGCGGGATCTCCTACGAGCAGTACTTC
CDR3: CASSPITSGISYEQYF

J: TRBJ1-1
size: once
D: TRBD1
V: TRBV2
DNA: TGTGCCAGCAGTTACAACCATCGGACAGGGTTGAACACTGAAGCTTTCTTT
CDR3: CASSYNHRTGLNTEAFF

J: TRBJ1-1
size: few
D: -
V: TRBV27
DNA: TGTGCCAGCAGCGACAGAACGAACACTGAAGCTTTCTTT
CDR3: CASSDRTNTEAFF

J: TRBJ2-7
size: -
D: -
V: TRBV7-8
DNA: TGTGCCAGCAGCTTAGCCGGGTTAGGGTTTTACGAGCAGTACTTC
CDR3: CASSLAGLGFYEQYF

J: TRBJ2-6
size: -
D: -
V: TRBV4-1
DNA: TGCGCCAGCAGCCTTGACTCTGGGGCCAACGTCCTGACTTTC
CDR3: CASSLDSGANVLTF

J: TRBJ2-3
size: -
D: -
V: TRBV11-2
DNA: TGTGCCAGCAGCCCTAACCCAGATACGCAGTATTTT
CDR3: CASSPNPDTQYF

J: TRBJ2-3
size: medium-sized
D: TRBD2
V: TRBV28
DNA: TGTGCCAGCAGTTTACTAGCGGCTACAGATACGCAGTATTTT
CDR3: CASSLLAATDTQYF

J: TRBJ2-7
size: -
D: -
V: TRBV28
DNA: TGTGCCAGCAGTTTGAGGGCTTCCTACGAGCAGTACTTC
CDR3: CASSLRASYEQYF

J: TRBJ2-1
size: -
D: -
V: TRBV28
DNA: TGTGCCAGCAGTTTATCTAGTTCGTACAATGAGCAGTTCTTC
CDR3: CASSLSSSYNEQFF

J: TRBJ2-5
size: -
D: -
V: TRBV29-1
DNA: TGCAGCGTGGTGGGAAGGGAGACCCAGTACTTC
CDR3: CSVVGRETQYF

J: TRBJ2-1
size: -
D: TRBD2
V: TRBV15
DNA: TGTGCCACCAGCTGGACTAGAACCCTCAATGAGCAGTTCTTC
CDR3: CATSWTRTLNEQFF

J: TRBJ2-5
size: once
D: TRBD1
V: TRBV13
DNA: TGTGCCAGCAGCTTAGCGTGGGGACAGACTACTATGAACCAAGAGACCCAGTACTTC
CDR3: CASSLAWGQTTMNQETQYF